The source of this T cell receptor (beta chain) is a study of neurological immune-mediated disorders (dated by TCRdb to the late 2010s). Notes on the research overall: Using UMI-based sequencing, the study compared peripheral blood TCR-beta repertoires from patients with HTLV-I-associated myelopathy (HAM/TSP), patients with multiple sclerosis, and healthy controls. Alongside PBMC samples, the set of fewer than 110 TCR-beta libraries contained longitudinal samples, technical triplicates, and paired CD4+ and CD8+ T-cell subsets that had been sorted. The cohort comprised 68 subjects: some 14 HAM/TSP patients, approximately 34 multiple sclerosis patients and approximately 20 healthy controls.

Blood bank volunteers in Maryland, USA served as the healthy controls. Libraries from unsorted PBMCs were made from 2 million PBMCs kept in RNAlater at -80 degrees C until RNA extraction. Peripheral blood was subjected to Ficoll-Hypaque density gradient centrifugation to isolate PBMCs, which were then cryopreserved in liquid nitrogen. This clonotype was seen ten or more times. What antigen it recognizes has not been identified. Per-base quality was not reported, and no clone a single base away is much larger than it. cDNA was synthesized by template-switch 5'RACE using a primer with a 10-nucleotide random unique molecular identifier that tagged each TCR transcript. Each sequencing run produced over 180 million TCR-beta sequences covering 15-18 subjects. Total RNA was extracted with the RNeasy kit. Using the KAPA Real-time Library Amplification kit, TCR-beta VDJ regions were amplified with primers for the TCR constant region and the 5'RACE anchor. Sample indexes and Illumina adaptors were added in a first PCR, after which library yield was increased in a second PCR. After Ampure bead purification, the roughly 650 bp TCR product was size-selected on a 2% E-gel SizeSelection system. Before pooling, library quality was assessed on a Bioanalyzer, concentration was determined with Qubit, and library quantification was performed with the Kapa Library Quantification kit. An Illumina HiSeq 2500 was used to sequence the libraries paired-end at 2 x 150 bp. To increase sequence diversity, roughly 25-31% phiX was spiked into each library pool. Concerning the study's data processing: The UMI-based MiGEC pipeline processed quality-filtered reads and removed over 75% of raw TCR sequences during error correction. VDJ genes were aligned to IMGT germline references, and each clonotype was defined by a unique CDR3 amino acid sequence together with V-J genes. Clonal expansion, Shannon diversity, and CDR3 relatedness (CalcPairwiseDistances, ClusterSamples) were evaluated with VDJtools, and phylogenetic trees were built with CLCbio workbench. Clones with at least 8 unique UMIs were defined as expanded, with this threshold being based on coefficient-of-variation modelling across technical triplicates. TCRdb redid the processing of the public reads, applying fastp at Q25 and MiXCR, and retained in-frame beta chains. One record per CDR3 amino acid sequence lists the most common genes and DNA. The V and J calls come from TCRdb's annotation, not from the publication. Present in this sample are 75,000 to 90,000 distinct CDR3 sequences, 10% of which were seen just once. In total, the top ten clones hold about 1.8% of the sample.

Deletion took 3 bases off V and 0 bases off J, with a span of 12 bases between the germline ends. The germline V gene yields SQVTM for CDR1 and ANQGSEA for CDR2. From the cysteine up to the phenylalanine, the CDR3 has a length of 15 residues. CDR3 DNA is the only sequence kept; it has 45 bases, read in frame from the first base. Beyond this particular receptor, the publication reports: No identical CDR3 amino acid sequences were shared among expanded clones across subjects, suggesting private TCR-beta repertoires in all groups. TCR clonal expansion was greatest in HAM/TSP patients and smallest in MS patients, who ranked below even healthy controls.

The rearrangement joined TRBV29-1 to TRBJ2-1, and the D gene may be TRBD2, 7 bases matching. Sequencing used PBMCs. The clonotype comes from a man in his forties in good health. The CDR3 region: CSVETGGFSYNEQFF. The DNA sequence is given as TGCAGCGTTGAGACGGGGGGCTTCTCCTACAATGAGCAGTTCTTC.